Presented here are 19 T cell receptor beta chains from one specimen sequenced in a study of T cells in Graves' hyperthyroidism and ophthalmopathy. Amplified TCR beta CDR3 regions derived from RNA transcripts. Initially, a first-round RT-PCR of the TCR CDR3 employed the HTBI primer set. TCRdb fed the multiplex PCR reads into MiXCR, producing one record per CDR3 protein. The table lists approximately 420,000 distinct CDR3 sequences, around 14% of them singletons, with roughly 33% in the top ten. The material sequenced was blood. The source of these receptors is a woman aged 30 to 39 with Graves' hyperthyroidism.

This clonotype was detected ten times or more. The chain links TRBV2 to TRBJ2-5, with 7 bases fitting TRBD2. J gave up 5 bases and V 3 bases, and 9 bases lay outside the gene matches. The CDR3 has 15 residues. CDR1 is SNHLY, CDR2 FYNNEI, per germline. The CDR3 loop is CASSELGGSGETQYF. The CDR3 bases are TGTGCCAGCAGTGAGTTAGGCGGGAGCGGGGAGACCCAGTACTTC. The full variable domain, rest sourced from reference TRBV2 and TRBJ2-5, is EPEVTQTPSHQVTQMGQEVILRCVPISNHLYFYWYRQILGQKVEFLVSFYNNEISEKSEIFDDQFSVERPDGSNFTLKIRSTKLEDSAMYFCASSELGGSGETQYFGPGTRLLVL.

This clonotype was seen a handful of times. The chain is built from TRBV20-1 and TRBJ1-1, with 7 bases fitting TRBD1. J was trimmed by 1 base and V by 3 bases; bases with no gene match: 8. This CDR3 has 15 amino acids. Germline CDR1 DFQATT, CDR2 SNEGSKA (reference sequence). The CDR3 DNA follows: TGCAGTGCTAGGGGTACAGGGGAGGGGAACACTGAAGCTTTCTTT. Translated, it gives CSARGTGEGNTEAFF.

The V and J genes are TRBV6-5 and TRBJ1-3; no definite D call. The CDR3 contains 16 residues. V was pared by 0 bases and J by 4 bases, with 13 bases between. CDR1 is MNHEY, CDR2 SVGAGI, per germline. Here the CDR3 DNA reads TGTGCCAGCAGTTACTCGGGAGAAGTCTTGGGAAACACCATATATTTT. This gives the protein CASSYSGEVLGNTIYF.

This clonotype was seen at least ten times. CDR3 region: CASSLTDRGRSIEQFF. Here the CDR3 DNA reads TGTGCCAGCTCACTAACAGACAGGGGGCGATCCATAGAGCAGTTCTTC. V usage is TRBV18 and J usage is TRBJ2-1, with 10 bases fitting TRBD1. CDR1 KGHSH and CDR2 LQKENI come from the germline V gene. Trimming took 4 bases from V and 10 from J; bases not matched to a gene: 13. This CDR3 contains 16 residues.

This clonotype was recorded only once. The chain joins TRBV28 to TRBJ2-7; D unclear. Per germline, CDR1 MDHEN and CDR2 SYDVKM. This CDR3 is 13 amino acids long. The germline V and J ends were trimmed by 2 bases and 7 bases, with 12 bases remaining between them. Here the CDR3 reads CASSLGVAGEQYF. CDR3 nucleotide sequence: TGTGCCAGCAGTTTAGGGGTAGCCGGAGAGCAGTACTTC.

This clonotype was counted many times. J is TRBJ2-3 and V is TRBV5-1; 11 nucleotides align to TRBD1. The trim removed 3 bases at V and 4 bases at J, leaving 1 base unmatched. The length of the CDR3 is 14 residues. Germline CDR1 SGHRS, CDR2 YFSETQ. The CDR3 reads CASSWGQGADTQYF. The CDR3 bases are TGCGCCAGCAGCTGGGGACAGGGGGCAGATACGCAGTATTTT.

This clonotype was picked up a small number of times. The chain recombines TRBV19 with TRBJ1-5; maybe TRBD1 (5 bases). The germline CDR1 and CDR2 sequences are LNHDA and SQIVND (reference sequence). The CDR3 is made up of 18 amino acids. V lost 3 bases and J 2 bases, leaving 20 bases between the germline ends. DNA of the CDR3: TGTGCCAGTAGTATCCTATATTCCGCAGGGACCGGCAATCAGCCCCAGCATTTT. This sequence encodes CASSILYSAGTGNQPQHF.

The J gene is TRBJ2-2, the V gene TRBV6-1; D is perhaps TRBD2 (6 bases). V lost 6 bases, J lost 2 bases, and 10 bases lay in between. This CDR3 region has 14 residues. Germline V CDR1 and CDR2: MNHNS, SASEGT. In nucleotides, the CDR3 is TGTGCCAGCAGGGAGGGCCATAACACCGGGGAGCTGTTTTTT. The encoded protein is CASREGHNTGELFF.

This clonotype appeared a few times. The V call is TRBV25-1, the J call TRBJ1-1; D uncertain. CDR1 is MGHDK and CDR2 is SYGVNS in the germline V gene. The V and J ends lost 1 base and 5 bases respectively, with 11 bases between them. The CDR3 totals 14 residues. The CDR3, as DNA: TGTGCCAGCAGTGAATCTGGAGGAGGAACTGAAGCTTTCTTT. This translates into CASSESGGGTEAFF.

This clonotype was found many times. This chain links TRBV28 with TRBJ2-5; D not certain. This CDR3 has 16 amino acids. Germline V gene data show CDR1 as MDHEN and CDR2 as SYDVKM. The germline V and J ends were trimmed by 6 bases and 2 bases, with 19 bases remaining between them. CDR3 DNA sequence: TGTGCCAGCAGCCAGGAGTTATTCACTAAGCAAGAGACCCAGTACTTC. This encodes CASSQELFTKQETQYF.

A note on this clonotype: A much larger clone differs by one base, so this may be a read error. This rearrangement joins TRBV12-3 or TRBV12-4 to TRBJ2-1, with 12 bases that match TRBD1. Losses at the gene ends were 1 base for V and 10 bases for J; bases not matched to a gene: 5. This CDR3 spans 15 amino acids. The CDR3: CASSLGGTGGNEQFF. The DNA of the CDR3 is TGTGCCAGCAGTTTAGGAGGGACAGGGGGCAACGAGCAGTTCTTC.

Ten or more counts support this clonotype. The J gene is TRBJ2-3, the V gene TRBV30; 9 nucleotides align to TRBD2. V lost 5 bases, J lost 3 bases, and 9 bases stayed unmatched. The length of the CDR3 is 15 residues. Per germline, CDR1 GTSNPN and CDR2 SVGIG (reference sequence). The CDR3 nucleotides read TGTGCCTGGGATGACCGACTAGCGGTTACAGATACGCAGTATTTT. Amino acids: CAWDDRLAVTDTQYF.

In nucleotides, the CDR3 is TGTGCCAGCAGCTTAATGGGGATAGGGATGGAGACCCAGTACTTC. Protein product: CASSLMGIGMETQYF. This chain links TRBV13 with TRBJ2-5; D remains unclear. The CDR3 has 15 amino acids. CDR1 is PRHDT, CDR2 FYEKMQ, per germline (reference sequence). Trimming shortened V by 2 bases and J by 5 bases, and 15 bases separated the two germline ends.

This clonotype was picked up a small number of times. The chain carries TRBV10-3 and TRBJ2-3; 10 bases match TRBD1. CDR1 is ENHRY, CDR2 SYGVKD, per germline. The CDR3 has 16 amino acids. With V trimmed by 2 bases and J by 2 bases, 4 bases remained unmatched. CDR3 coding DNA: TGTGCCATCAGTGAGCGGGACAGGGGTTTCACAGATACGCAGTATTTT. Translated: CAISERDRGFTDTQYF.

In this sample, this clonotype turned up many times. The CDR3 region is CASSVGTNTEAFF. CDR3 coding DNA: TGTGCCAGCAGCGTTGGTACGAACACTGAAGCTTTCTTT. The chain couples TRBV9 to TRBJ1-1; D unclear. This CDR3 is built from 13 residues. The germline CDR1 and CDR2 sequences are SGDLS and YYNGEE. V dropped 2 bases and J dropped 1 base, with 6 bases sitting between them.

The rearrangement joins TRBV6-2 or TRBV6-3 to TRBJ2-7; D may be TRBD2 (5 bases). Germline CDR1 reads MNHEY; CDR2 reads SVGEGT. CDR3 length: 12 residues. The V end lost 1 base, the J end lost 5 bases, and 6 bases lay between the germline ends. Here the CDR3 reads CASSYLGDEQYF. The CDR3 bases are TGTGCCAGCAGTTACTTGGGAGACGAGCAGTACTTC.

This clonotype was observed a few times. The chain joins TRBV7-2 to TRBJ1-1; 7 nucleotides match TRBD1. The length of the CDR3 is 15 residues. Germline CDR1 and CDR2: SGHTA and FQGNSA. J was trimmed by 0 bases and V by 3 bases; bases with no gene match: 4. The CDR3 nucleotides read TGTGCCAGCAGCTTTGGACAGGCCATGAACACTGAAGCTTTCTTT. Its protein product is CASSFGQAMNTEAFF.

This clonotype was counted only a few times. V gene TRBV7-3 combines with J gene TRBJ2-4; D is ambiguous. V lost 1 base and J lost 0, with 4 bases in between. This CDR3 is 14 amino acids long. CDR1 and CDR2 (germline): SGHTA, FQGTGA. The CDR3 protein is CASSLSSAKNIQYF. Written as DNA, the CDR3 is TGTGCCAGCAGCTTAAGTTCAGCCAAAAACATTCAGTACTTC. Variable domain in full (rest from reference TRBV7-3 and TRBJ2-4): GAGVSQTPSNKVTEKGKYVELRCDPISGHTALYWYRQSLGQGPEFLIYFQGTGAADDSGLPNDRFFAVRPEGSVSTLKIQRTERGDSAVYLCASSLSSAKNIQYFGAGTRLSVL.

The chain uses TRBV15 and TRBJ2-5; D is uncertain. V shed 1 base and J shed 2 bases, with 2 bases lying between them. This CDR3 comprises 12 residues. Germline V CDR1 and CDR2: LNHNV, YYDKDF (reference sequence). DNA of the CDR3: TGTGCCACCAGCAGAGCACAAGAGACCCAGTACTTC. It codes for CATSRAQETQYF.